The source of this T cell receptor (beta chain) is a study of T cell responses to AZD1222 COVID-19 vaccine. Findings and limits, study-wide: Spike-spanning, vaccine-associated CD4 TCRs were dominant at 160-218 and 743-854. Spike-specific TCR breadth and depth rose after two AZD1222 doses. Among spike-specific TCRs, nearly half reportedly target unmutated variant regions.

Libraries were prepared by immunoSEQ multiplex PCR; TCRdb keeps only in-frame clonotypes and omits some of them. The table lists about 100,000 clones, around 87% of them singletons, with about a sixth in the top ten. As to this clone: Its antigen remains unknown.

The specimen was peripheral blood, collected on day 0 of AZD1222 vaccination. The TCR comes from an adult in good health.

Written as DNA, the CDR3 is TGCGCCAGCAGCTTGGACAACGGCCTAATGAACACTGAAGCTTTCTTT. Protein: CASSLDNGLMNTEAFF. This sequence joins TRBV5-1 and TRBJ1-1; D remains ambiguous. The V end was cut by 0 bases, the J end by 0 bases, with 12 bases between. CDR1 SGHRS and CDR2 YFSETQ come from the germline V gene. The CDR3 is 16 amino acids.